A single TCR beta chain is shown here with its context. This CDR3 is built from 16 residues. Trimming removed 4 bases from V and 0 bases from J, with 14 bases in between. Germline V gives CDR1 SGHRS, CDR2 YFSETQ. This sample was included in a study of T cells and copy number aberrations in small-cell lung cancer. Three regions per formalin-fixed paraffin-embedded tumor block were collected using a grid approach. Method: immunoSEQ multiplex PCR; TCRdb's copy keeps in-frame clones and lacks some. The sample lists roughly 480 clones; 90% to 96% were seen once. This chain connects TRBV5-1 to TRBJ1-3; D not certain. This sequence was found in a man aged 45 to 65 with small cell lung cancer. Sequencing was carried out using tumor tissue. The CDR3, as DNA: TGCGCCAGCAGCCCCGGCTCAGGACGCTCTGGAAACACCATATATTTT. This sequence encodes CASSPGSGRSGNTIYF. Using reference TRBV5-1 and TRBJ1-3 for the parts outside the CDR3, the full variable domain is KAGVTQTPRYLIKTRGQQVTLSCSPISGHRSVSWYQQTPGQGLQFLFEYFSETQRNKGNFPGRFSGRQFSNSRSEMNVSTLELGDSALYLCASSPGSGRSGNTIYFGEGSWLTVV.